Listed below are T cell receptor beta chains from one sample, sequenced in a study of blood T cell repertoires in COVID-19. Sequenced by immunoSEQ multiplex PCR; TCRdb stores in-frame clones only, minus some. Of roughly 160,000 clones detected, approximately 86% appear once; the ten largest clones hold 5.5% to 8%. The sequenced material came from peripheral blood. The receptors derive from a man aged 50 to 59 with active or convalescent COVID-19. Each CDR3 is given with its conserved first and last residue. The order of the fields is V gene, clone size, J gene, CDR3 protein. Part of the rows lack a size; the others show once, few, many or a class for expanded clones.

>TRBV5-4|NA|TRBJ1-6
CASSLAQGSGSPLHF
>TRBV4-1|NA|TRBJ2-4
CASSQEGRGGNIQYF
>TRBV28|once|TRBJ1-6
CASSFGTGGSPLHF
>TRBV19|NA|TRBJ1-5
CASSIVRQPQHF
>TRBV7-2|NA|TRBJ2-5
CASSLLAGLQETQYF
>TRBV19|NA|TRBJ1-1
CASSISTVGTEAFF
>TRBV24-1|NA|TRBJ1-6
CATIESDGQGHRSPLHF
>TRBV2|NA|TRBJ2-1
CASSEVLAGVNEQFF
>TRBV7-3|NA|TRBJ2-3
CASSLSGGSTDTQYF
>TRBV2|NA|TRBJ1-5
CASSGDREGQPQHF
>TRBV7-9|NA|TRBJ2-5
CASSSTGGGQETQYF
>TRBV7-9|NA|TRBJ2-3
CASSLLRGTDTQYF
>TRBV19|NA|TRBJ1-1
CASSIQGARDTEAFF
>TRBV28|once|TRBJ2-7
CASSLFQGSYEQYF
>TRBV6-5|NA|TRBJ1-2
CASYGFNGYTF
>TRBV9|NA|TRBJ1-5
CASSADRGLQPQHF
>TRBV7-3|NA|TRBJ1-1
CASSAQGQMNTEAFF
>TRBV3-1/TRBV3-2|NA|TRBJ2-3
CASSQELAGPTDTQYF
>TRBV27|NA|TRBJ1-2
CASSSRTRAGGYTF
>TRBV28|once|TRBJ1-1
CASSLGQYTEAFF
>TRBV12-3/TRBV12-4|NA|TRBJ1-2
CASRPGGAYGYTF
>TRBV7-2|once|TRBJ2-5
CASTGGRDQETQYF
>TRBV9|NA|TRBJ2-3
CASSVEGATDTQYF
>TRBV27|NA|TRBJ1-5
CASSLSRTGVSNQPQHF
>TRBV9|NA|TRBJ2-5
CASSVGGEETQYF
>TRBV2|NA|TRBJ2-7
CASSESGRAPEQYF
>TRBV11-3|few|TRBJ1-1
CASSLVVGTEAFF
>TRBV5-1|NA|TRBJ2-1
CASSGGTGGWDEQFF
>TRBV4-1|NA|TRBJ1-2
CASSPLTGNGYTF
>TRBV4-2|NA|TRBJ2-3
CASSQADSGRVTDTQYF
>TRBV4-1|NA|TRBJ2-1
CASSQDQSGRYNEQFF
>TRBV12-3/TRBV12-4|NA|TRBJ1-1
CASSPRQGTEAFF
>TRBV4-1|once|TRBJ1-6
CASSPTPGQENSPLHF
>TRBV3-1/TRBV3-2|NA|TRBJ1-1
CASSQLTEAFF
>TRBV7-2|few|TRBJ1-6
CASSWTGSSYNSPLHF